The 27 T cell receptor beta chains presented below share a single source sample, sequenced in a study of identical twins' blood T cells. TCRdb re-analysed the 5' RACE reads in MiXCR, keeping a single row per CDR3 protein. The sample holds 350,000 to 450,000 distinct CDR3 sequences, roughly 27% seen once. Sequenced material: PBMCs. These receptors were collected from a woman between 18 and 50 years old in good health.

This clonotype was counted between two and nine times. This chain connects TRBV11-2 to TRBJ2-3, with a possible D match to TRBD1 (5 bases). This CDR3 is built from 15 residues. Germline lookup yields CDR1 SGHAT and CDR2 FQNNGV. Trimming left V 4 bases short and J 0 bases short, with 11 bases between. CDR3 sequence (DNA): TGTGCCAGCAGCTCTCGACAGACTAGCACAGATACGCAGTATTTT. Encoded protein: CASSSRQTSTDTQYF.

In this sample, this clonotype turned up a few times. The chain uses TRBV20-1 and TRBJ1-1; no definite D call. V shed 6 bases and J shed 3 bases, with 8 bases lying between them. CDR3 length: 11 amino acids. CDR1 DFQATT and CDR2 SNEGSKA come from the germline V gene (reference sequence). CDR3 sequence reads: CSAGKDTEAFF. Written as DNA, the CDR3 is TGCAGTGCCGGAAAAGACACTGAAGCTTTCTTT.

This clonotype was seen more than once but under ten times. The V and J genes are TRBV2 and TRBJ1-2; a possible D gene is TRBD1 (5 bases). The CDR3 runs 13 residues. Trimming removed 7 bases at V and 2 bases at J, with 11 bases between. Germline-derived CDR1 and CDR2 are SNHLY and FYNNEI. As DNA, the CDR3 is TGTGCCAGCAATTCCGACAGAAACTATGGCTACACCTTC. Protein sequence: CASNSDRNYGYTF.

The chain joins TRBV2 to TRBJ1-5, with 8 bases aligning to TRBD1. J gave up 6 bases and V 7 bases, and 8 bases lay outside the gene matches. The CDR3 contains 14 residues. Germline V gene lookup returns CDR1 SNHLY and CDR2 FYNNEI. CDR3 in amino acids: CASIPDRVGQPQHF. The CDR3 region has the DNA TGTGCCAGCATCCCGGACAGGGTTGGTCAGCCCCAGCATTTT.

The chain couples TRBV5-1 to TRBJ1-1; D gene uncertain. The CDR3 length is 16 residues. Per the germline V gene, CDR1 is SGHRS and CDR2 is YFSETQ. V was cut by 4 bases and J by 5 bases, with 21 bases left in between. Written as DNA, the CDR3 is TGCGCCAGCAGCCCCGAAGCCCCCCCGGGTTGGACTGAAGCTTTCTTT. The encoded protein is CASSPEAPPGWTEAFF.

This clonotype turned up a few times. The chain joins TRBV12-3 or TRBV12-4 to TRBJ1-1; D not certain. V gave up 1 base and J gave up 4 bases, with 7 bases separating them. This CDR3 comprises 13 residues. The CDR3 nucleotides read TGTGCCAGCAGTTTAGGGCCGAGCACTGAAGCTTTCTTT. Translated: CASSLGPSTEAFF.

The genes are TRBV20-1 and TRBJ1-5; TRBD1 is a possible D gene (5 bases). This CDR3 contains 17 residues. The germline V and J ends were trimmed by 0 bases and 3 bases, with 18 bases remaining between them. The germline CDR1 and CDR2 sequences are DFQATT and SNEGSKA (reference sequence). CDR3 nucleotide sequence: TGCAGTGCTAGAGATCGAATCGGGACGGCTAACAATCAGCCCCAGCATTTT. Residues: CSARDRIGTANNQPQHF.

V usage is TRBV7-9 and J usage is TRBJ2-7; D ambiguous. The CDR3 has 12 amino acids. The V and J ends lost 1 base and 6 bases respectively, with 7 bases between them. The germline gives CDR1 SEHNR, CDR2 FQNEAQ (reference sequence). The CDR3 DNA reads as TGTGCCAGCAGCTTAGGAGTTTTCGAGCAGTACTTC. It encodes CASSLGVFEQYF.

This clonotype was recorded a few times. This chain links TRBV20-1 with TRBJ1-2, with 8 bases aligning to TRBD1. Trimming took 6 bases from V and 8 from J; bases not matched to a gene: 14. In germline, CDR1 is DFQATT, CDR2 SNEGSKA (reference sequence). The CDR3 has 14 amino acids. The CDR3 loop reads CSAVRQGARYGYTF. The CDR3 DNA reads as TGCAGTGCGGTAAGGCAGGGGGCGAGATACGGCTACACCTTC.

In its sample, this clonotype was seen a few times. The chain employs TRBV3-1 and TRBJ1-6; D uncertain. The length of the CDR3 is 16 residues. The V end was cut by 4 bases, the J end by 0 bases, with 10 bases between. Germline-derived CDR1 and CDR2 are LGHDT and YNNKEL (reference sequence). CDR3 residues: CASSLTGSSYNSPLHF. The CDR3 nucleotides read TGTGCCAGCAGCCTCACGGGTAGCTCCTATAATTCACCCCTCCACTTT.

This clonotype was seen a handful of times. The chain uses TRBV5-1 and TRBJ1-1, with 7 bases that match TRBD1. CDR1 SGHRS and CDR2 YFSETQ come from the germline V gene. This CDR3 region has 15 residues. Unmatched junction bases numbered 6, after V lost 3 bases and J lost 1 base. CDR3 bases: TGCGCCAGCAGCTGGGTGACAGGGCCGAACACTGAAGCTTTCTTT. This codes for CASSWVTGPNTEAFF.

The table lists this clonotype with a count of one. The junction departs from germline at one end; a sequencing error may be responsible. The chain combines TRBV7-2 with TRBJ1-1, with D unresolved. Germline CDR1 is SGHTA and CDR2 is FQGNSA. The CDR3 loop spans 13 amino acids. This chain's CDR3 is CTSSLKGGTEAFF. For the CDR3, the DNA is TGTACCAGCAGTCTGAAGGGCGGCACTGAAGCTTTCTTC. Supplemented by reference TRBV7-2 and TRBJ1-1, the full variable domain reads GAGVSQSPSNKVTEKGKDVELRCDPISGHTALYWYRQSLGQGLEFLIYFQGNSAPDKSGLPSDRFSAERTGGSVSTLTIQRTQQEDSAVYLCTSSLKGGTEAFFGQGTRLTVV.

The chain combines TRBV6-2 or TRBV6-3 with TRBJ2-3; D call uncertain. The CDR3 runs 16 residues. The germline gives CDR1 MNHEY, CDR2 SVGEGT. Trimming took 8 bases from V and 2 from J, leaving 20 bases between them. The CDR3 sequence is CASGRKKGLHTDTQYF. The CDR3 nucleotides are TGTGCCAGCGGGCGGAAGAAGGGTTTGCACACAGATACGCAGTATTTT.

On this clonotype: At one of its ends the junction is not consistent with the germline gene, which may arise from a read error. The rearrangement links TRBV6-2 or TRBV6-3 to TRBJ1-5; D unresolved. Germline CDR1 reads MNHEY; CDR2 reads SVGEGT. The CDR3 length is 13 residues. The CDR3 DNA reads TGTGCCAGCAGGAATGACGGGAATCAGCTCCAGCATTTT. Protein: CASRNDGNQLQHF.

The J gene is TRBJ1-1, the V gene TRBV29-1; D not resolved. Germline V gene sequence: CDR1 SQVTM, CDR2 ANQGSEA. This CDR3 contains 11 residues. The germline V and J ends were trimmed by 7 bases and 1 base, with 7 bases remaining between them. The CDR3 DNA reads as TGCAGCGGGGGATGGAACACTGAAGCTTTCTTT. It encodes CSGGWNTEAFF. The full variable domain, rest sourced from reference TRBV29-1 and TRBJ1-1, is SAVISQKPSRDICQRGTSLTIQCQVDSQVTMMFWYRQQPGQSLTLIATANQGSEATYESGFVIDKFPISRPNLTFSTLTVSNMSPEDSSIYLCSGGWNTEAFFGQGTRLTVV.

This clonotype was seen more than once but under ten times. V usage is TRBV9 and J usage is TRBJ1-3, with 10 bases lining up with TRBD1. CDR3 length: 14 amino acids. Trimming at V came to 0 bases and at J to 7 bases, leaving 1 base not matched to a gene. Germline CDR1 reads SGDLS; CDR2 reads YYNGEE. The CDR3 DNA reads TGTGCCAGCAGCGTAGGGGGACAGGGGAACACCATATATTTT. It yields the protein CASSVGGQGNTIYF.

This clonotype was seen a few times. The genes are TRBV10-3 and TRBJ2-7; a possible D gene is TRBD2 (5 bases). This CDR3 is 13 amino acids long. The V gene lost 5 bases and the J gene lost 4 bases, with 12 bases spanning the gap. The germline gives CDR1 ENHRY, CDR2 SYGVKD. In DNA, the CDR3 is TGTGCCATCAGTTCAGGAGGAGTTTACGAGCAGTACTTC. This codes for CAISSGGVYEQYF.

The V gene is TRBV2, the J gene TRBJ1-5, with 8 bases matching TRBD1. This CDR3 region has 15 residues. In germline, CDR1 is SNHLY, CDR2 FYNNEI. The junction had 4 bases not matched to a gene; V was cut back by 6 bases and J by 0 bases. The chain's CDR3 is CASRGDRSSNQPQHF. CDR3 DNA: TGTGCCAGCAGGGGGGACAGGTCTAGCAATCAGCCCCAGCATTTT.

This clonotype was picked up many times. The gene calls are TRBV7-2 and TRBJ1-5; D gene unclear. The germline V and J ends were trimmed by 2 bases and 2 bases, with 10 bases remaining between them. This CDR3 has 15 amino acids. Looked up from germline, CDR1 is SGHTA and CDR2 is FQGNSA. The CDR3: CASSLNYRGNQPQHF. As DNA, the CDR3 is TGTGCCAGCAGCTTAAATTATAGAGGCAATCAGCCCCAGCATTTT.

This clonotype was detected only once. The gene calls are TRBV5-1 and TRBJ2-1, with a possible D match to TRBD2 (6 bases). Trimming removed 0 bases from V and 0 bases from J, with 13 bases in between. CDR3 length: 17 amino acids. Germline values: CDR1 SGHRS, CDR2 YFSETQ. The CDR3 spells CASSLEPRTNSYNEQFF. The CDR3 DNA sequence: TGCGCCAGCAGCTTGGAGCCGAGGACTAACTCCTACAATGAGCAGTTCTTC.

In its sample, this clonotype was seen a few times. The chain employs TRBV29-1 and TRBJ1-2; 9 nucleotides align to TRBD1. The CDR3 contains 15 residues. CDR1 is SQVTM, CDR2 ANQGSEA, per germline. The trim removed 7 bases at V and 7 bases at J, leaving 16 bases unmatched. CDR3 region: CSADLEGTGYSGYTF. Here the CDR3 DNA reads TGCAGCGCCGACCTGGAGGGGACAGGGTATTCTGGCTACACCTTC.

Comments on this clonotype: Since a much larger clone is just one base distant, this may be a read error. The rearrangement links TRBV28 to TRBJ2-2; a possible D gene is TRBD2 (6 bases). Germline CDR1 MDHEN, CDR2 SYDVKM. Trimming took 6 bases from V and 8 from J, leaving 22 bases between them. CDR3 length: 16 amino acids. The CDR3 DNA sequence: TGTGCCAGCAGCCCCCTTCGGGGGTTTTCGGAAGGGGAGCTGTTTTTT. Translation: CASSPLRGFSEGELFF.

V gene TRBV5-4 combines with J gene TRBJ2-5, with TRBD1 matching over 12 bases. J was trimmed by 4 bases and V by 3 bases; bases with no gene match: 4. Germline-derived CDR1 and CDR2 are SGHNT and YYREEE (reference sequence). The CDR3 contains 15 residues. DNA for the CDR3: TGTGCCAGCAGCTACCGGGACAGGGGGCTAGAGACCCAGTACTTC. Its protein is CASSYRDRGLETQYF.

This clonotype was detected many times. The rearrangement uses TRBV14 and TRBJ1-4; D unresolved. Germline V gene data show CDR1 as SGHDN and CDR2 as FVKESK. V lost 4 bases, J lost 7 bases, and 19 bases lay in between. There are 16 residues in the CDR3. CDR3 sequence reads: CASSPRRASGGEKLFF. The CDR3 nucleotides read TGTGCCAGCAGCCCTCGAAGGGCCTCGGGTGGTGAAAAACTGTTTTTT.

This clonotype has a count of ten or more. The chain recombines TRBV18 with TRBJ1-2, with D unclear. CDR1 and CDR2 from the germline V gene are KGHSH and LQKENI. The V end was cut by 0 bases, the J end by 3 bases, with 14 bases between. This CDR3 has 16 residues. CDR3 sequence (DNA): TGTGCCAGCTCACCACCGAGTCTGGGCAGTTACTATGGCTACACCTTC. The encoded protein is CASSPPSLGSYYGYTF.

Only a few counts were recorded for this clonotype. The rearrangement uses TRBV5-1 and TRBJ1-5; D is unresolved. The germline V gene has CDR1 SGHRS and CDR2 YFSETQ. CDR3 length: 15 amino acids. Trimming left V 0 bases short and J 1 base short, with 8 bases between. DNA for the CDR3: TGCGCCAGCAGCTTGGGCCCAGTAAGCAATCAGCCCCAGCATTTT. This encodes CASSLGPVSNQPQHF. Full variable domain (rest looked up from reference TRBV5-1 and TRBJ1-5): KAGVTQTPRYLIKTRGQQVTLSCSPISGHRSVSWYQQTPGQGLQFLFEYFSETQRNKGNFPGRFSGRQFSNSRSEMNVSTLELGDSALYLCASSLGPVSNQPQHFGDGTRLSIL.

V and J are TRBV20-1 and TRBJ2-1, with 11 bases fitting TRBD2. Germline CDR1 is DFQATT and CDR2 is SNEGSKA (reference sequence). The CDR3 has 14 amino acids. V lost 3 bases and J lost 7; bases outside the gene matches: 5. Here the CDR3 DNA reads TGCAGTGCTAGGACTAGCGGGATGATGAATGAGCAGTTCTTC. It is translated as CSARTSGMMNEQFF.